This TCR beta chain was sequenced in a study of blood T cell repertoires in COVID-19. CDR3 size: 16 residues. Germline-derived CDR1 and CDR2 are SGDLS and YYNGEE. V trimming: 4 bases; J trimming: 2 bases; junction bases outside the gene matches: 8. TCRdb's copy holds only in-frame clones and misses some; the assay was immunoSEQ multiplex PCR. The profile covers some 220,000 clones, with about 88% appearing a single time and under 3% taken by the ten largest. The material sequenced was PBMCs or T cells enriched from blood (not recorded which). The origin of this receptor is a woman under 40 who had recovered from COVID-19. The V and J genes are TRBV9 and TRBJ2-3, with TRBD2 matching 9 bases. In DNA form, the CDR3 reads TGTGCCAGCAGCCCCCCTCTAGCGGGGACCACAGATACGCAGTATTTT. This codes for CASSPPLAGTTDTQYF.